This TCR beta chain was profiled in a study of blood T cell repertoires in COVID-19. Study-wide context: Both acute and convalescent COVID-19 samples were obtained from the United States, Italy and Spain. T cells, B-cell-depleted T cells, or PBMCs supplied cDNA or gDNA.

How the authors handled the data: The assay estimated nucleated cells by amplifying reference gene primers. Produced via immunoSEQ multiplex PCR; TCRdb's table is partial and in-frame only. D and trimming come from the DNA, and the V and J calls and clone size come from that table. The sample gives 260,000 or so clones, approximately 80% of which show up once; roughly 7.4% is in the top ten. CDR1 is SNHLY, CDR2 FYNNEI, per germline. V was clipped by 8 bases and J by 10 bases, with 18 bases between them. The CDR3 length is 13 residues. The chain employs TRBV2 and TRBJ1-3; D is possibly TRBD1 (5 bases). Specimen: peripheral blood. This sequence was found in an elderly woman with COVID-19, enrolled during active disease. The CDR3 coding sequence is TGTGCCAGCGGGGGGAGGCCCGTGGTAACCATATATTTT. This gives the protein CASGGRPVVTIYF.